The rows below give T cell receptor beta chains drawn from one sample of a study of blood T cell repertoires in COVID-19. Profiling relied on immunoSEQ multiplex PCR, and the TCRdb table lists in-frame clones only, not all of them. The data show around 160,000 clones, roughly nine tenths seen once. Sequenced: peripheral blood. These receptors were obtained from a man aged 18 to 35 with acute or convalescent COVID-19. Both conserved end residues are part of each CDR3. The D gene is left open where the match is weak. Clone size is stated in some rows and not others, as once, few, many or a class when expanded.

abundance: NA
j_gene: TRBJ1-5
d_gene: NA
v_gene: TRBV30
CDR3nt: TGTGCCTGGAGTGTAGGAGGAGGTGGGATCAATCAGCCCCAGCATTTT
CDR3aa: CAWSVGGGGINQPQHF

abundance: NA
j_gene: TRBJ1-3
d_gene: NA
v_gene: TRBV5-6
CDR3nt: TGTGCCAGCAGCAGGTCGGGGAAGTCTGGAAACACCATATATTTT
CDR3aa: CASSRSGKSGNTIYF

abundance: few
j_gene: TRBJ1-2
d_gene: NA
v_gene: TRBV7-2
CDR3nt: TGTGCCAGCAGCTCTAACATGGACAGCTATGGCTACACCTTC
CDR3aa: CASSSNMDSYGYTF

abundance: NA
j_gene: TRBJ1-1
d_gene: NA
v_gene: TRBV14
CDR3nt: TGTGCCAGCAGCCAAACCCCTTTAACAGGGAGCACTGAAGCTTTCTTT
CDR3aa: CASSQTPLTGSTEAFF

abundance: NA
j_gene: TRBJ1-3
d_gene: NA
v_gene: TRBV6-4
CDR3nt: TGTGCCAGCAGCAGGGGATTTTCGGGTGACACCATATATTTT
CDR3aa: CASSRGFSGDTIYF

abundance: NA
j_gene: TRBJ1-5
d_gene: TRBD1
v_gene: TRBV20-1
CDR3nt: TGCAGTGCTAGTGCTGGACAGGCAGTAAATCAGCCCCAGCATTTT
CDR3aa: CSASAGQAVNQPQHF

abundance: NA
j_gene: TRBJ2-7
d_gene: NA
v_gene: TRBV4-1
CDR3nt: TGCGCCAGCAGCCAAGCCAGAGGACAGTACGAGCAGTACTTC
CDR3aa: CASSQARGQYEQYF

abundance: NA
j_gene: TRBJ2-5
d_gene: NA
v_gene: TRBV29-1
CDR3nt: TGCAGCGTTGACAGGGGACAAGAGACCCAGTACTTC
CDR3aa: CSVDRGQETQYF

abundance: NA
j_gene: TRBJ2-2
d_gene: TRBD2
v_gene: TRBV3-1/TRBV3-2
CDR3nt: TGTGCCAGCAGCCAAGTTACCGGGACTAGCTTCACCGGGGAGCTGTTTTTT
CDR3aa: CASSQVTGTSFTGELFF

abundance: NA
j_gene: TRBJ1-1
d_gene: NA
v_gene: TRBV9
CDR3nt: TGTGCCAGCAGCGTCGAGGGAGGGGGGAACACTGAAGCTTTCTTT
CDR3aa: CASSVEGGGNTEAFF

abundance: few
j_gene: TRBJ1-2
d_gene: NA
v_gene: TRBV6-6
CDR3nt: TGTGCCAGCAGTTACGAGGGCATCGGCTACACCTTC
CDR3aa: CASSYEGIGYTF

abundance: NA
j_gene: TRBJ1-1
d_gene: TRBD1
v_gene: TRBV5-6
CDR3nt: TGTGCCAGCAGCTTGGCCCCCGGGACAGCTTTCACTGAAGCTTTCTTT
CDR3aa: CASSLAPGTAFTEAFF

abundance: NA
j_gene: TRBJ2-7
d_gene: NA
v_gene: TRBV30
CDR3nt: TGTGCCTGGAGTAGGGGAGGCAGGGTTGGCGAGCAGTACTTC
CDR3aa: CAWSRGGRVGEQYF

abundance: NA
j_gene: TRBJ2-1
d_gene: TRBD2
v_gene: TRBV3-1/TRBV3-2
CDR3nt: TGTGCCAGCAGCCAAGATAGGGCTAGCGGGGGCTACTCCTACAATGAGCAGTTCTTC
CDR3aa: CASSQDRASGGYSYNEQFF

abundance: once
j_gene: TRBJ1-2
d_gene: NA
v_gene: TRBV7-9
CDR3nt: TGTGCCAGCAGCTTAGAATCGGCAGGGGAAGGCTACACCTTC
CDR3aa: CASSLESAGEGYTF

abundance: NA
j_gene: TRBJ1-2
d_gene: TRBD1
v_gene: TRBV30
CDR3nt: TGTGCCTGCCATAGGTCACAGGGGAACTATGGCTACACCTTC
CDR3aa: CACHRSQGNYGYTF